This T cell receptor beta chain came from a study of post-analysis software for immune sequencing data. The overall study: Relapsing-remitting, secondary progressive and progressive-relapsing forms made up the multiple sclerosis disease courses.

Looked up from germline, CDR1 is SGHTA and CDR2 is FQGTGA. V was pared by 3 bases and J by 8 bases, with 12 bases of the junction left unmatched. This CDR3 is built from 15 residues. General study findings and limits: There was significantly lower normalized Chao1 diversity in multiple sclerosis patients than in controls. Analysis by F measure revealed that same-batch samples clustered strongly together. Relative to controls, patients had five TRBV segments at higher frequency, with TRBV5-6, TRBV5-1 and TRBV20-1 among these.

Only a few counts were recorded for this clonotype. Its antigen is undetermined. Incorporated into the TCR beta cDNA libraries were unique molecular identifiers, which served to reduce PCR and sequencing biases. Roughly 500,000 cDNA molecules were obtained per 1 to 10 million input T cells. TCRdb reprocessed the PCR reads with MiXCR, giving one entry per CDR3 protein. The sample consists of about 460,000 distinct CDR3 sequences, roughly 45% of them appearing once. The material sequenced was blood. The receptor comes from a girl aged 5-17 years with multiple sclerosis. The chain combines TRBV7-3 with TRBJ1-2; TRBD1 aligns across 7 bases. This CDR3 reads CASSLTQTGVGGYTF. The CDR3 nucleotides read TGTGCCAGCAGCTTGACTCAAACAGGGGTCGGGGGCTACACCTTC.